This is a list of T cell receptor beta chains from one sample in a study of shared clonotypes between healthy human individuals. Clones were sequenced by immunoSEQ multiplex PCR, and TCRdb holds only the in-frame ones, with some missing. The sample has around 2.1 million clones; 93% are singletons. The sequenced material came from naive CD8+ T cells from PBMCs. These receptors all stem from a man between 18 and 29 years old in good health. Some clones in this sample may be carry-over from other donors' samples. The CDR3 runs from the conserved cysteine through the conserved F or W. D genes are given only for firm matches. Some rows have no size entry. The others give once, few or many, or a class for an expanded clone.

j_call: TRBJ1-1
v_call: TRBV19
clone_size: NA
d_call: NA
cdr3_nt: TGTGCCAGTAGTACACAGCAGAACACTGAAGCTTTCTTT
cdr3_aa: CASSTQQNTEAFF

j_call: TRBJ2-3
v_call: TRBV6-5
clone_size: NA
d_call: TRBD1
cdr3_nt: TGTGCCAGCACCCAGGACAGGGTAACAGATACGCAGTATTTT
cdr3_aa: CASTQDRVTDTQYF

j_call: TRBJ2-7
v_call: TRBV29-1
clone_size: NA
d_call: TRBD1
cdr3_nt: TGCAGCGTTAAAGGGGGCACGTCTTTCTACGAGCAGTACTTC
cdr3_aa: CSVKGGTSFYEQYF

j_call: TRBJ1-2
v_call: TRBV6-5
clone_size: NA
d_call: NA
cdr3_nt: TGTGCCAGCAGTTTTAGGGCATCCAGGGACTATGGCTACACCTTC
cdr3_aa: CASSFRASRDYGYTF

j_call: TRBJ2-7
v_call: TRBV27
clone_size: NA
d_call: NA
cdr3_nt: TGTGCCAGCAGTTTATCCGGGAAGTCCTACTACGAGCAGTACTTC
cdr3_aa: CASSLSGKSYYEQYF

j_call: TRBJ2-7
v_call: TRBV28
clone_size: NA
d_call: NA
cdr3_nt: TGTGCCAGCAGGTCCCTCAGGGCCCTGGGCTCCTACGAGCAGTACTTC
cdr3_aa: CASRSLRALGSYEQYF

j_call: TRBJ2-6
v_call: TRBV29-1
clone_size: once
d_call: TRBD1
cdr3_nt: TGCAGCGTGCGACAGGGGGGCTCAGGGGCCAACGTCCTGACTTTC
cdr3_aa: CSVRQGGSGANVLTF

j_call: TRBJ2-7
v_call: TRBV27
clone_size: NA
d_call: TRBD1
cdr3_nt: TGTGCCAGCAGTTCGGGACAGGGCTCCTACGAGCAGTACTTC
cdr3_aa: CASSSGQGSYEQYF

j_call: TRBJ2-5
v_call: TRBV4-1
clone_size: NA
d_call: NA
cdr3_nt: TGCGCCAGCAGCCAGGGCAGGGAACTTCAAGAGACCCAGTACTTC
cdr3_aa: CASSQGRELQETQYF

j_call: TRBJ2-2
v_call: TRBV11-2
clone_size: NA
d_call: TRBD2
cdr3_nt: TGTGCCAGCAGCTCACTAGCGACCGGGGAGCTGTTTTTT
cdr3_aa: CASSSLATGELFF

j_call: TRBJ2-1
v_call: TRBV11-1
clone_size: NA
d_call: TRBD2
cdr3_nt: TGTGCCAGCAGCTTAGGACTAGCGGGCGGGGATGAGCAGTTCTTC
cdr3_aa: CASSLGLAGGDEQFF

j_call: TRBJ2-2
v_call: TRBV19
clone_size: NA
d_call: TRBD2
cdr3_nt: TGTGCCAGTAGTGTCATAGCGGGAGCCGACACCGGGGAGCTGTTTTTT
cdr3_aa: CASSVIAGADTGELFF

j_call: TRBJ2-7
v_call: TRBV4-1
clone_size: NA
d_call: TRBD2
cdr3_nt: TGCGCCAGCAGCCAGGGGACTAGCGGAACGACCTACGAGCAGTACTTC
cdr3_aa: CASSQGTSGTTYEQYF

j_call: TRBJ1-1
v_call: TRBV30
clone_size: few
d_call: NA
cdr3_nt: TGTGCCTGGACACCGTACCACACTGAAGCTTTCTTT
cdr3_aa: CAWTPYHTEAFF

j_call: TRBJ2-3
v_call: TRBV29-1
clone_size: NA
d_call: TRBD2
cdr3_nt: TGCAGCGTTGCGGGGACTAGCGGGAGCGGGACAGATACGCAGTATTTT
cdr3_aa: CSVAGTSGSGTDTQYF

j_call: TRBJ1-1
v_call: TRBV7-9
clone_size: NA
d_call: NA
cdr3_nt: TGTGCCAGCAGCTTAGCGGCAGTGAACACTGAAGCTTTCTTT
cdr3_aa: CASSLAAVNTEAFF

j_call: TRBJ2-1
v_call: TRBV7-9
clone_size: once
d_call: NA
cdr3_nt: TGTGCCAGCAGCTTTCCTAGTATGAATGAGCAGTTCTTC
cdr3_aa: CASSFPSMNEQFF

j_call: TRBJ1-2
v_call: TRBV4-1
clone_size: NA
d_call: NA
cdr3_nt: TGCGCCAGCAGCCCGGAGACAGGAGGAACCTATGGCTACACCTTC
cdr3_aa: CASSPETGGTYGYTF

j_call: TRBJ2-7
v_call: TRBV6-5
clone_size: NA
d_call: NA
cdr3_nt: TGTGCCAGCAGCCAGGACATTCCCTACGAGCAGTACTTC
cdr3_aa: CASSQDIPYEQYF

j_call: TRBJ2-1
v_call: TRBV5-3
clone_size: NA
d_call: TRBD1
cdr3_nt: TGTGCCAGAAGCTGGAAGGAGAGGGACAGGAGCTACAATGAGCAGTTCTTC
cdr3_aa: CARSWKERDRSYNEQFF

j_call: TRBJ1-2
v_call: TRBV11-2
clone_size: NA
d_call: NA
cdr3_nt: TGTGCCAGCAGCTTCGCCCCGACGTATGGCTACACCTTC
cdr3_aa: CASSFAPTYGYTF

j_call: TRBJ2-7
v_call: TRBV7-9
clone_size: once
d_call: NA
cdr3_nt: TGTGCCAGCAGCTTAGGGGGGCGGCAGAGCTCCTACGAGCAGTACTTC
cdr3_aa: CASSLGGRQSSYEQYF

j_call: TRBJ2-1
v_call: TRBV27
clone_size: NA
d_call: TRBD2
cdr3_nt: TGTGCCAGCCCCGGGACGGGAGGCCTCGATGAGCAGTTCTTC
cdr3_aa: CASPGTGGLDEQFF

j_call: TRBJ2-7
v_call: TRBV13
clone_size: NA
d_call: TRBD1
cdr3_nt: TGTGCCAGCAGCCCCGGGGACAGCTACTACGAGCAGTACTTC
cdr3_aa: CASSPGDSYYEQYF

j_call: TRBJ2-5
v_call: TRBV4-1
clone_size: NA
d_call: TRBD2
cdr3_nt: TGCGCCAGCAGCCAACGAGCGGGAACGGTCGGAGAGACCCAGTACTTC
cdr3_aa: CASSQRAGTVGETQYF

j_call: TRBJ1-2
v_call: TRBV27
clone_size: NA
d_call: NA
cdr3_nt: TGTGCCAGCAGTTTATCGGTCCCAGGGCCATATGGCTACACCTTC
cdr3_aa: CASSLSVPGPYGYTF

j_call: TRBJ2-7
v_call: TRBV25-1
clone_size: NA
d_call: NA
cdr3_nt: TGTGCCAGCAGTGGACCCCCGGTCCGGCGGAGTACCTACGAGCAGTACTTC
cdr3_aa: CASSGPPVRRSTYEQYF

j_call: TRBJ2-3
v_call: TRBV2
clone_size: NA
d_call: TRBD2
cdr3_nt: TGTGCCAGCAGTGGGACTAGCGGCCGCACAGATACGCAGTATTTT
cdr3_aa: CASSGTSGRTDTQYF

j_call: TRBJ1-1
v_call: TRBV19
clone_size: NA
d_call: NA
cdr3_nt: TGTGCCAGTAGTATACGGCGGGGCAGGGGAACTCCTGAAGCTTTCTTT
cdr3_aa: CASSIRRGRGTPEAFF

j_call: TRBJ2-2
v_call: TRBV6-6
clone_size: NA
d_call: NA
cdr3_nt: TGTGCCAGCAGTCCGAACACCGGGGAGCTGTTTTTT
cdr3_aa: CASSPNTGELFF

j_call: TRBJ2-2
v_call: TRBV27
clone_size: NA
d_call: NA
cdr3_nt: TGTGCCACCCTGTTCCGTGGGAGCGGGGAGCTGTTTTTT
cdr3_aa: CATLFRGSGELFF

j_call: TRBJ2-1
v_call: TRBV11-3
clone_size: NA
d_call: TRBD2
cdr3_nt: TGTGCCAGCAGCTCATCACTAGCGGGGCCCTACAATGAGCAGTTCTTC
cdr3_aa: CASSSSLAGPYNEQFF

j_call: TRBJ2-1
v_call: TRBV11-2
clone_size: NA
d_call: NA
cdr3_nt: TGTGCCAGCAGCCCATTCGTGGCAACCGGGGACAATGAGCAGTTCTTC
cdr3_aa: CASSPFVATGDNEQFF

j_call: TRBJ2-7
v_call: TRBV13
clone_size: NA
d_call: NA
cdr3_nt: TGTGCCAGCAGCCTATCGGGACACCGCTACGAGCAGTACTTC
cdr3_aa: CASSLSGHRYEQYF

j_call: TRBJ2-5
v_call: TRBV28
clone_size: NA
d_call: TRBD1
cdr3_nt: TGTGCCAGCAGAGACGTCGACAGGGGTGACCAAGAGACCCAGTACTTC
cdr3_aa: CASRDVDRGDQETQYF

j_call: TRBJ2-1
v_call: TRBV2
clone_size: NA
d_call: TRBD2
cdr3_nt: TGTGCCAGCAGGGGTTTGCCGACTAGCGGGAGTCCTGTCCGAAGTGAGCAGTTCTTC
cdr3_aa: CASRGLPTSGSPVRSEQFF

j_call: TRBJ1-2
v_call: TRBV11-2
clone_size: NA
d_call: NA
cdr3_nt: TGTGCCAGCAGCTTGGGACGAGCGCAAGACTATGGCTACACCTTC
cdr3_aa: CASSLGRAQDYGYTF

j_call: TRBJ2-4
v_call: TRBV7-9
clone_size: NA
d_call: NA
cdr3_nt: TGTGCCAGCAGCGGAGAGGGAATGACTAGTCGGAACATTCAGTACTTC
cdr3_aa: CASSGEGMTSRNIQYF

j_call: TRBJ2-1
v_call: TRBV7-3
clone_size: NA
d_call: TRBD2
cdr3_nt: TGTGCCAGCAGCCCTCTAAGGGTAGCGGGAGAAAATGAGCAGTTCTTC
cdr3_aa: CASSPLRVAGENEQFF

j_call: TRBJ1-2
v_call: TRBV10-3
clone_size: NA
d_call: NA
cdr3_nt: TGTGCCATCAGTGAGCATGGGGGGGGTAACTATGGCTACACCTTC
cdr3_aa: CAISEHGGGNYGYTF

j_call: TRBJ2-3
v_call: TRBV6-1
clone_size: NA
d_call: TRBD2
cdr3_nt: TGTGCCAGCAGTGAAGTTGTAGCGGGAGACTCAGATACGCAGTATTTT
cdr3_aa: CASSEVVAGDSDTQYF

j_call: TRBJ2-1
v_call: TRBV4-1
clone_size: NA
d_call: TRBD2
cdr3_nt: TGCGCCAGCAGCTTCCGACTAGCGGGAGTTCCCAGCTCCTACAATGAGCAGTTCTTC
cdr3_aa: CASSFRLAGVPSSYNEQFF

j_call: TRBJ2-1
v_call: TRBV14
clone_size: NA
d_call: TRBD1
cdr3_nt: TGTGCCAGCAGCCAAGGTTTACCCGACAGGGGGCTATTCAATGAGCAGTTCTTC
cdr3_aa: CASSQGLPDRGLFNEQFF